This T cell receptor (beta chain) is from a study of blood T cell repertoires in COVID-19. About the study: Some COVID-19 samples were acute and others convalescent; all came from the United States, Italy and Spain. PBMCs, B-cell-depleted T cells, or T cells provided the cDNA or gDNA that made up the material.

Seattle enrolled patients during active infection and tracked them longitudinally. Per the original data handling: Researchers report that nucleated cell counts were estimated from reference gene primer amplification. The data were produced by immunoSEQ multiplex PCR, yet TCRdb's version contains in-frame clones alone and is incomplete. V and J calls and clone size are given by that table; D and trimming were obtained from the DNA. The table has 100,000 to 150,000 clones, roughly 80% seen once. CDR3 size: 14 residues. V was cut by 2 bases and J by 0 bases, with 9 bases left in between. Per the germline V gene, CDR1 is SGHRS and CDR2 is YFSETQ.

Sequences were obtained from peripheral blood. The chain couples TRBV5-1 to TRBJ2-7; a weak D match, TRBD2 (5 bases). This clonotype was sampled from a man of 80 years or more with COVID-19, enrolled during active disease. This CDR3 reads CASSFGSDSYEQYF. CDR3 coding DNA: TGCGCCAGCAGCTTTGGGAGCGACTCCTACGAGCAGTACTTC.